One sample yielded the 22 T cell receptor beta chains listed below, sequenced in a study of shared clonotypes between healthy human individuals (dated by TCRdb to the early 2020s). The library was made by the immunoSEQ multiplex PCR assay. TCRdb's version of the immuneACCESS table is confined to in-frame rearrangements and falls short of the full clone set. An unresolved V gene accounts for under half of the shortfall where checked; the remainder is of unknown origin. The sample has 90,000 to 120,000 clones on record, approximately 70% of them singletons. Approximately 25% of the sample goes to the ten largest clones. The specimen was memory CD8+ T cells sorted from blood. The label giving this sample's cell subset or site can be read as: CD45RO+ cells pooled with CCR7-negative TemRA cells. The receptors were sampled from a woman aged 25 to 39 in good health.

This clone was recorded at least ten times. The chain carries TRBV6-4 and TRBJ2-1; tentative D call: TRBD1 (6 bases). Deletions cut 5 bases from V and 4 bases from J, with 15 bases between. CDR3 length equals 15 residues. CDR1 and CDR2 from the germline V gene are MRHNA and SNTAGT. The CDR3, as DNA: TGTGCCAGCAGTTCCGGGACACGGGATTACAATGAGCAGTTCTTC. The encoded protein is CASSSGTRDYNEQFF.

This rearrangement joins TRBV2 to TRBJ2-1; weak D call: TRBD2 (6 bases). The germline V gene encodes CDR1 SNHLY and CDR2 FYNNEI. V lost 4 bases and J 3 bases, leaving 13 bases between the germline ends. This CDR3 is 15 amino acids long. The CDR3 DNA reads TGTGCCAGCAGTGGTGGGGGACTCTTCTACAATGAGCAGTTCTTC. It yields the protein CASSGGGLFYNEQFF. The complete variable domain, with remaining parts taken from reference TRBV2 and TRBJ2-1, reads EPEVTQTPSHQVTQMGQEVILRCVPISNHLYFYWYRQILGQKVEFLVSFYNNEISEKSEIFDDQFSVERPDGSNFTLKIRSTKLEDSAMYFCASSGGGLFYNEQFFGPGTRLTVL.

V usage is TRBV18 and J usage is TRBJ1-2, with TRBD1 matching over 8 bases. This CDR3 is built from 16 residues. From germline, CDR1 is KGHSH and CDR2 LQKENI. Trimming at V came to 2 bases and at J to 4 bases, leaving 9 bases not matched to a gene. CDR3: CASSPMGSGTGYGYTF. CDR3 sequence (DNA): TGTGCCAGCTCACCAATGGGATCCGGGACAGGCTATGGCTACACCTTC.

This clone was found once. The chain recombines TRBV28 with TRBJ2-7; D possibly matches TRBD1 or TRBD2 (7 bases each). Germline V gene sequence: CDR1 MDHEN, CDR2 SYDVKM. The CDR3 totals 14 residues. V was cut by 6 bases and J by 3 bases, with 15 bases left in between. CDR3 sequence reads: CASSPQGGHYEQYF. DNA of the CDR3: TGTGCCAGCAGCCCTCAGGGGGGGCACTACGAGCAGTACTTC.

The chain combines TRBV4-1 with TRBJ2-4; no clear D. CDR3 size: 15 residues. V lost 5 bases, J lost 7 bases, and 18 bases lay in between. In germline, CDR1 is MGHRA, CDR2 YSYEKL. CDR3 sequence reads: CASSANLVGTNIQYF. The CDR3 nucleotides are TGCGCCAGCAGCGCTAATTTGGTAGGAACGAACATTCAGTACTTC.

At least ten counts were recorded for this clone. V usage is TRBV6-4 and J usage is TRBJ2-1; perhaps TRBD1 as D (5 bases). The V gene lost 2 bases and the J gene lost 5 bases, with 13 bases spanning the gap. The CDR3 covers 15 residues. Germline values: CDR1 MRHNA, CDR2 SNTAGT. The CDR3, as DNA: TGTGCCAGCAGTGACGATGGGGCGGAAGACAATGAGCAGTTCTTC. Translation: CASSDDGAEDNEQFF.

This clone was counted between two and nine times. The chain is built from TRBV5-6 and TRBJ2-5; D gene uncertain. Germline-derived CDR1 and CDR2 are SGHDT and YYEEEE. V lost 0 bases, J lost 2 bases, and 8 bases lay in between. CDR3 size: 14 residues. The CDR3 is CASSLEMFQETQYF. CDR3 sequence (DNA): TGTGCCAGCAGCTTGGAGATGTTTCAAGAGACCCAGTACTTC. Supplemented by reference TRBV5-6 and TRBJ2-5, the full variable domain reads DAGVTQSPTHLIKTRGQQVTLRCSPKSGHDTVSWYQQALGQGPQFIFQYYEEEERQRGNFPDRFSGHQFPNYSSELNVNALLLGDSALYLCASSLEMFQETQYFGPGTRLLVL.

The chain is built from TRBV6-5 and TRBJ2-3; possibly TRBD1 or TRBD2 for D (5 bases each). There are 15 residues in the CDR3. Germline-derived CDR1 and CDR2 are MNHEY and SVGAGI. V lost 3 bases and J lost 5, with 15 bases in between. The CDR3 region is CASSYYWGTRDTQYF. In DNA, the CDR3 is TGTGCCAGCAGTTATTATTGGGGGACGAGAGATACGCAGTATTTT.

The chain joins TRBV28 to TRBJ2-5, with TRBD2 matching over 7 bases. Looked up from germline, CDR1 is MDHEN and CDR2 is SYDVKM. The junction had 12 bases not matched to a gene; V was cut back by 7 bases and J by 4 bases. The length of the CDR3 is 15 residues. CDR3 sequence: CASKRLCGRPETQYF. Here the CDR3 DNA reads TGTGCCAGCAAGAGGTTGTGCGGGAGACCAGAGACCCAGTACTTC.

On this clone itself: A much more abundant neighbour one base away suggests this may be a read error. The chain links TRBV13 to TRBJ2-7; D tentatively reads TRBD1 or TRBD2 (9 bases each). V was cut by 5 bases and J by 3 bases, with 35 bases left in between. CDR1 and CDR2 from the germline V gene are PRHDT and FYEKMQ (reference sequence). This CDR3 spans 21 amino acids. The CDR3 loop is CASSPIPGQGIWREGGYEQYF. CDR3 in DNA: TGTGCCAGCAGCCCGATTCCGGGACAGGGAATTTGGCGGGAGGGAGGCTACGAGCAGTACTTC.

This clone has ten or more counts. The chain combines TRBV25-1 with TRBJ2-5; 9 bases match TRBD1. The V and J ends lost 3 bases and 3 bases, in that order; junction bases with no gene match: 8. The CDR3 runs to 16 residues. CDR1 is MGHDK and CDR2 is SYGVNS in the germline V gene. For the CDR3, the DNA is TGTGCCAGCAGTGACCTCCTCCGGGACAGGGAAGAGACCCAGTACTTC. As protein: CASSDLLRDREETQYF.

The J gene is TRBJ1-5, the V gene TRBV15, with 11 bases identical to TRBD1. The CDR3 consists of 15 residues. Germline CDR1 LNHNV, CDR2 YYDKDF (reference sequence). J was trimmed by 6 bases and V by 3 bases; bases with no gene match: 4. The CDR3 DNA sequence: TGTGCCACCAGCAGGGGACAGGGGGAAGTTCAGCCCCAGCATTTT. Its protein product is CATSRGQGEVQPQHF.

The chain recombines TRBV28 with TRBJ2-1; 9 bases line up with TRBD2. The CDR3 spans 14 residues. Trimming removed 3 bases from V and 8 bases from J; junction bases left unmatched: 5. In germline, CDR1 is MDHEN, CDR2 SYDVKM. The CDR3 DNA sequence: TGTGCCAGCAGTTTTGGGACTAGCATCGATGAGCAGTTCTTC. This codes for CASSFGTSIDEQFF.

The rearrangement uses TRBV27 and TRBJ1-4; 8 bases are shared with TRBD1. The germline CDR1 and CDR2 sequences are MNHEY and SMNVEV (reference sequence). The CDR3 runs to 12 residues. V gave up 10 bases and J gave up 5 bases; unmatched junction bases: 3. The CDR3 DNA reads TGTGCCACCAGGACAGGGAATGAAAAACTGTTTTTT. Translating gives CATRTGNEKLFF.

The table lists this clone with a few counts. DNA of the CDR3: TGCGCCAGCAGCCAAACTAGCGGGAATTTTAGGAATGAGCAGTTCTTC. Protein sequence: CASSQTSGNFRNEQFF. The rearrangement uses TRBV4-1 and TRBJ2-1, with 10 positions matching TRBD2. The CDR3 extends over 16 amino acids. The V gene end was trimmed by 2 bases and the J gene end by 7 bases; junction bases not matched to a gene: 8. Germline lookup yields CDR1 MGHRA and CDR2 YSYEKL.

This clone came up many times. This chain links TRBV6-5 with TRBJ2-2, with unresolved D. The CDR3 runs 14 residues. Germline lookup yields CDR1 MNHEY and CDR2 SVGAGI. V lost 6 bases to trimming and J lost 5 bases, with 13 bases between them. In DNA form, the CDR3 reads TGTGCCAGCAGAGGCAGAACCGAAACCGGGGAGCTGTTTTTT. This encodes CASRGRTETGELFF.

The gene calls are TRBV27 and TRBJ2-5; D unclear. V lost 0 bases and J 2 bases, leaving 13 bases between the germline ends. The CDR3 has 16 residues. Looked up from germline, CDR1 is MNHEY and CDR2 is SMNVEV (reference sequence). The DNA of the CDR3 is TGTGCCAGCAGTTTATCCCCCGCTACCTTACAAGAGACCCAGTACTTC. It translates to CASSLSPATLQETQYF.

V usage is TRBV5-4 and J usage is TRBJ1-2, with D possibly matching TRBD1 (5 bases). The CDR3 has 16 amino acids. The germline V gene has CDR1 SGHNT and CDR2 YYREEE (reference sequence). Trimming stripped 3 bases from V and 2 bases from J, with 17 bases between. The DNA of the CDR3 is TGTGCCAGCAGCTCTGGAGTGACAGCTAAGAACTATGGCTACACCTTC. Its translation is CASSSGVTAKNYGYTF.

The V and J genes are TRBV19 and TRBJ2-4; the D is unclear. The CDR3 contains 11 residues. V was clipped by 6 bases and J by 5 bases, with 5 bases between them. CDR1 is LNHDA, CDR2 SQIVND, per germline (reference sequence). CDR3 sequence (DNA): TGTGCCAGTAGCCGAGAAAACATTCAGTACTTC. It specifies CASSRENIQYF.

The gene calls are TRBV25-1 and TRBJ2-5; maybe TRBD1 (6 bases). The better agreement between TRBJ2-7 and the DNA end casts doubt on the J call. There are 14 residues in the CDR3. The germline CDR1 and CDR2 sequences are MGHDK and SYGVNS. CDR3 nucleotides: TGTGCCAGCAGTGGGCCGGGACATACGGACGAGCAGTACTTC. This gives the protein CASSGPGHTDEQYF.

Comment on this clone: One end of the junction fails to match germline, which may point to a read error. The gene calls are TRBV4-1 and TRBJ2-1; D is unclear. From germline, CDR1 is MGHRA and CDR2 YSYEKL. The CDR3 loop spans 16 amino acids. CDR3 coding DNA: TGCGCCAGCAGCCGGGTAGAATGGAGCTCCCACAATGAGCAGTTCTTC. This gives the protein CASSRVEWSSHNEQFF.

V usage is TRBV7-7 and J usage is TRBJ1-1, with 8 bases lining up with TRBD1. The CDR3 runs to 15 residues. Germline V gives CDR1 SSHAT, CDR2 FNYEAQ (reference sequence). V was pared by 5 bases and J by 1 base, with 6 bases of the junction left unmatched. This chain's CDR3 is CASSPGQGWNTEAFF. The CDR3, as DNA: TGTGCCAGCAGCCCAGGACAGGGATGGAACACTGAAGCTTTCTTT.